This T cell receptor (beta chain) comes out of a study of T cell repertoires in cytomegalovirus infection. Study conclusions and caveats: Identification of carriers of CMV plus the relevant HLA was achieved through cumulative public TCR beta family frequency.

Via MiXCR, TCRdb re-called the reads, giving one row per CDR3 protein. Found here are 200,000 to 300,000 distinct CDR3 sequences, roughly 15% of them singletons; the top ten hold around 9%. Details on this clonotype: Antigen: not known.

There are 14 residues in the CDR3. With 0 bases removed from V and 1 base from J, the gap between germline ends came to 6 bases. Germline V lookup: CDR1 SQVTM, CDR2 ANQGSEA. The receptor was derived from a human donor in good health (CMV status not recorded). Some clones in this sample may be carry-over from other donors' samples. The V and J genes are TRBV29-1 and TRBJ2-2, with unresolved D. Material: PBMCs. The CDR3 nucleotides read TGCAGCGTTGAAGAGGGCCTGAACACCGGGGAGCTGTTTTTT. It is translated as CSVEEGLNTGELFF.